A single sample is the source of the 32 T cell receptor beta chains below, sequenced in a study of blood T cell repertoires in COVID-19 (dated by TCRdb to the early 2020s). Libraries were built with the immunoSEQ multiplex PCR assay. As stored in TCRdb, this immuneACCESS dataset retains in-frame rearrangements with V and J assigned. A fraction of the clones does not appear; measured against another copy, unresolved V genes explain less than half of the discrepancy, and the remainder lacks a known reason. The sample contains over 250,000 clones, approximately 88% of them found a single time. 2% to 2.5% of the sample rests with the top ten. Sequencing used peripheral blood. These receptors were obtained from a man aged 45-65 years with acute or convalescent COVID-19.

This chain connects TRBV5-8 to TRBJ1-6; D remains ambiguous. The germline V gene encodes CDR1 SGHTS and CDR2 YDEGEE. V lost 2 bases, J lost 6 bases, and 3 bases lay in between. The CDR3 extends over 12 amino acids. In DNA form, the CDR3 reads TGTGCCAGCAGCTTTCTTAATTCACCCCTCCACTTT. Residues: CASSFLNSPLHF.

This clone was found a few times. The chain couples TRBV4-1 to TRBJ1-5; TRBD1 might be the D (6 bases). Trimming took off 4 bases at V and 0 bases at J, with 10 bases between the two ends. Germline CDR1 MGHRA, CDR2 YSYEKL. The CDR3 has 15 amino acids. DNA of the CDR3: TGCGCCAGCAGCCGGGACATTTATAGCAATCAGCCCCAGCATTTT. Amino acids: CASSRDIYSNQPQHF.

The V call is TRBV2, the J call TRBJ1-4, with TRBD1 identical over 11 bases. V lost 5 bases and J lost 6; bases outside the gene matches: 5. Germline CDR1 and CDR2: SNHLY and FYNNEI. There are 15 residues in the CDR3. This CDR3 reads CASSSRDRGDEKLFF. For the CDR3, the DNA is TGTGCCAGCAGTAGCCGGGACAGGGGGGATGAAAAACTGTTTTTT.

This chain links TRBV20-1 with TRBJ2-1; D may be TRBD2 (5 bases). V shed 3 bases and J shed 7 bases, with 16 bases lying between them. CDR1 is DFQATT and CDR2 is SNEGSKA in the germline V gene (reference sequence). The CDR3 extends over 14 amino acids. The CDR3 DNA follows: TGCAGTGCTAGTAGGCTGGGGAGCACGAATGAGCAGTTCTTC. Amino acid sequence: CSASRLGSTNEQFF.

The chain is built from TRBV2 and TRBJ2-7; 11 bases align to TRBD2. With V trimmed by 2 bases and J by 2 bases, 2 bases remained unmatched. The CDR3 has 15 residues. CDR1 is SNHLY, CDR2 FYNNEI, per germline. The CDR3 DNA reads TGTGCCAGCAGTGAATTAGCGGGGGGGCCCTACGAGCAGTACTTC. It specifies CASSELAGGPYEQYF.

The CDR3 sequence is CASSTRGSGAFWDTQYF. Written as DNA, the CDR3 is TGTGCCAGCAGCACCCGAGGAAGCGGGGCGTTTTGGGATACGCAGTATTTT. The V call is TRBV11-2, the J call TRBJ2-3, with 7 positions matching TRBD2. Germline V gene data show CDR1 as SGHAT and CDR2 as FQNNGV. J was trimmed by 6 bases and V by 5 bases; bases with no gene match: 17. CDR3 size: 17 residues.

The genes are TRBV19 and TRBJ1-2; 10 nucleotides align to TRBD1. Germline V gene lookup returns CDR1 LNHDA and CDR2 SQIVND (reference sequence). V gave up 3 bases and J gave up 7 bases; unmatched junction bases: 2. The CDR3 has 13 residues. The CDR3 here is CASSMGQGFGYTF. CDR3 coding DNA: TGTGCCAGTAGTATGGGACAGGGGTTTGGCTACACCTTC. The full variable domain, its missing parts supplied by reference TRBV19 and TRBJ1-2, is DGGITQSPKYLFRKEGQNVTLSCEQNLNHDAMYWYRQDPGQGLRLIYYSQIVNDFQKGDIAEGYSVSREKKESFPLTVTSAQKNPTAFYLCASSMGQGFGYTFGSGTRLTVV.

The V call is TRBV27, the J call TRBJ1-1, with D possibly being TRBD1 (5 bases). The length of the CDR3 is 14 residues. The germline gives CDR1 MNHEY, CDR2 SMNVEV (reference sequence). The V and J ends lost 2 bases and 4 bases respectively, with 11 bases between them. For the CDR3, the DNA is TGTGCCAGCAGTTTAGGCTACAGGTCCACTGAAGCTTTCTTT. Its protein is CASSLGYRSTEAFF.

V gene TRBV28 combines with J gene TRBJ2-3; 12 bases map to TRBD2. Germline V lookup: CDR1 MDHEN, CDR2 SYDVKM. The V gene end was trimmed by 1 base and the J gene end by 5 bases; junction bases not matched to a gene: 7. This CDR3 has 17 residues. The CDR3 DNA sequence: TGTGCCAGCAGTTTATATGCTAGCGGGGGGGATGTAGATACGCAGTATTTT. Protein sequence: CASSLYASGGDVDTQYF. Supplemented by reference TRBV28 and TRBJ2-3, the full variable domain reads DVKVTQSSRYLVKRTGEKVFLECVQDMDHENMFWYRQDPGLGLRLIYFSYDVKMKEKGDIPEGYSVSREKKERFSLILESASTNQTSMYLCASSLYASGGDVDTQYFGPGTRLTVL.

This clone is deemed medium-sized (0.01 to 0.1%). This chain uses TRBV10-3 with TRBJ2-5; 7 nucleotides align to TRBD1. The V gene end was trimmed by 5 bases and the J gene end by 2 bases; junction bases not matched to a gene: 14. The CDR3 has 17 amino acids. Germline loops: CDR1 ENHRY, CDR2 SYGVKD. The CDR3 loop reads CAISLRGPDRKQETQYF. For the CDR3, the DNA is TGTGCCATCAGTCTGAGGGGGCCGGACAGGAAACAAGAGACCCAGTACTTC.

This clone has just a few counts. The chain employs TRBV10-1 and TRBJ1-6; perhaps TRBD1 as D (6 bases). The ends were cut back, 2 bases at V and 6 bases at J, with 11 bases in the middle. CDR1 is WNHNN and CDR2 is SYGVQD in the germline V gene (reference sequence). The CDR3 covers 15 residues. Here the CDR3 reads CASSEGGASNSPLHF. CDR3 in DNA: TGCGCCAGCAGTGAGGGGGGGGCGAGTAATTCACCCCTCCACTTT.

The chain joins TRBV24-1 to TRBJ1-4, with 11 bases identical to TRBD1. The CDR3 length is 18 residues. Germline CDR1 KGHDR, CDR2 SFDVKD. V lost 1 base and J lost 5; bases outside the gene matches: 8. The CDR3 DNA follows: TGTGCCACCAGTGATTTCGGGGACAGGGGGGGTTTAAATGAAAAACTGTTTTTT. Its translation: CATSDFGDRGGLNEKLFF.

This clone was detected a few times. The same CDR3 arises from other DNA sequences in this sample as well. The chain combines TRBV6-5 with TRBJ1-6; D gene ambiguous. The CDR3 covers 16 residues. Germline values: CDR1 MNHEY, CDR2 SVGAGI. V dropped 0 bases and J dropped 6 bases, with 12 bases sitting between them. The CDR3 reads CASSYSLARINSPLHF. The CDR3 coding sequence is TGTGCCAGCAGTTACTCGTTGGCCAGGATTAATTCACCCCTCCACTTT.

The chain combines TRBV5-4 with TRBJ2-7, with D tentatively TRBD1 (6 bases). CDR3 length: 15 residues. Germline V gene lookup returns CDR1 SGHNT and CDR2 YYREEE (reference sequence). The ends were cut back, 4 bases at V and 2 bases at J, with 16 bases in the middle. CDR3 sequence reads: CASSITPEGAYEQYF. As DNA, the CDR3 is TGTGCCAGCAGCATCACACCAGAGGGGGCCTACGAGCAGTACTTC.

This clone was recorded a few times. V usage is TRBV21-1 and J usage is TRBJ1-5; the DNA was not compared with TRBD1, the D call given in the table. TRBV21-1 is labeled a pseudogene. The CDR3 consists of 13 residues. CDR3 sequence (DNA): TGTGCCAGCAGCAAGGCAGGCAATCAGCCCCAGCATTTT. Translating it yields CASSKAGNQPQHF.

This clone was seen a few times. This rearrangement joins TRBV5-1 to TRBJ2-3, with D tentatively TRBD2 (5 bases). V was trimmed by 0 bases and J by 3 bases, leaving 14 bases between them. The CDR3 length is 16 residues. Germline CDR1 reads SGHRS; CDR2 reads YFSETQ. The CDR3 region has the DNA TGCGCCAGCAGCTTGGAAGTGCGGGTAGCGACAGATACGCAGTATTTT. This encodes CASSLEVRVATDTQYF.

CDR3 in DNA: TGTGCCAGCAGCCAAGGCGATCCTGAAGCTTTCTTT. Amino acids: CASSQGDPEAFF. The V gene is TRBV3-1 (or the pseudogene TRBV3-2), the J gene TRBJ1-1; D gene uncertain. This CDR3 has 12 residues. Deletions cut 1 base from V and 6 bases from J, with 6 bases between. Germline lookup yields CDR1 LGHDT and CDR2 YNNKEL (reference sequence).

The rearrangement uses TRBV30 and TRBJ2-4, with a possible D match to TRBD2 (5 bases). Trimming shortened V by 3 bases and J by 0 bases, and 9 bases separated the two germline ends. Germline CDR1 GTSNPN, CDR2 SVGIG (reference sequence). The CDR3 is 14 residues long. The CDR3 reads CAWSGELAKNIQYF. The CDR3 coding sequence is TGTGCCTGGAGCGGGGAGCTAGCCAAAAACATTCAGTACTTC.

The chain recombines TRBV5-4 with TRBJ2-7; TRBD2 is a possible D gene (7 bases). This CDR3 spans 13 amino acids. The ends were cut back, 6 bases at V and 7 bases at J, with 17 bases in the middle. The germline gives CDR1 SGHNT, CDR2 YYREEE (reference sequence). CDR3 amino acids: CASNLRGAQEQYF. In DNA, the CDR3 is TGTGCCAGCAACCTCCGGGGGGCACAGGAGCAGTACTTC.

This chain links TRBV7-9 with TRBJ1-2; 8 bases are shared with TRBD1. Germline trimming cut 2 bases from V and 6 bases from J; bases unmatched to any gene: 11. Looked up from germline, CDR1 is SEHNR and CDR2 is FQNEAQ (reference sequence). The CDR3 runs 16 residues. Here the CDR3 reads CASSLTLPGGPNGYTF. The CDR3 DNA reads as TGTGCCAGCAGCTTAACCCTTCCAGGGGGCCCGAATGGCTACACCTTC.

The chain uses TRBV6-4 and TRBJ2-1, with 9 bases fitting TRBD2. With V trimmed by 2 bases and J by 6 bases, 8 bases remained unmatched. Germline assignment: CDR1 MRHNA and CDR2 SNTAGT. The CDR3 loop spans 16 amino acids. The CDR3 region is CASSDPASGDPNEQFF. DNA for the CDR3: TGTGCCAGCAGTGACCCGGCTAGCGGGGACCCCAATGAGCAGTTCTTC.

The chain is built from TRBV15 and TRBJ1-2; TRBD1 is a possible D gene (6 bases). Germline V CDR1 and CDR2: LNHNV, YYDKDF (reference sequence). V lost 0 bases to trimming and J lost 6 bases, with 14 bases between them. The CDR3 runs to 15 residues. Here the CDR3 reads CATSRDGWAGDGYTF. CDR3 nucleotide sequence: TGTGCCACCAGCAGAGATGGGTGGGCAGGGGATGGCTACACCTTC.

The V gene is TRBV2, the J gene TRBJ2-3; D not certain. Germline V gene sequence: CDR1 SNHLY, CDR2 FYNNEI. CDR3 length equals 15 residues. Trimming cost V 0 bases and J 0 bases, with 7 bases left between them. DNA of the CDR3: TGTGCCAGCAGTGAAGCGCTGGGCAGCACAGATACGCAGTATTTT. It translates to CASSEALGSTDTQYF.

The chain recombines TRBV15 with TRBJ2-1; maybe TRBD1 (6 bases). CDR3 length: 16 residues. The germline V gene has CDR1 LNHNV and CDR2 YYDKDF (reference sequence). The V end was cut by 1 base, the J end by 4 bases, with 14 bases between. The CDR3 sequence: CATSRAGTQTYNEQFF. The DNA of the CDR3 is TGTGCCACCAGCAGAGCCGGGACACAGACGTACAATGAGCAGTTCTTC.

The V and J genes are TRBV2 and TRBJ1-2; no reliable D call. Trimming stripped 6 bases from V and 2 bases from J, with 13 bases between. This CDR3 is 14 amino acids long. Germline V CDR1 and CDR2: SNHLY, FYNNEI. CDR3 nucleotides: TGTGCCAGCAGCGTCGGGCAGCGGAACTATGGCTACACCTTC. Protein product: CASSVGQRNYGYTF.

This chain links TRBV2 with TRBJ1-6; the D is unclear. The germline V gene encodes CDR1 SNHLY and CDR2 FYNNEI. The CDR3 spans 15 residues. V was shortened by 4 bases and J by 3 bases, with 10 bases between the two germline ends. The CDR3 DNA follows: TGTGCCAGCAGTGCCCGGACTGTCTATAATTCACCCCTCCACTTT. This gives the protein CASSARTVYNSPLHF.

The chain joins TRBV30 to TRBJ2-7; D remains ambiguous. Trimming stripped 2 bases from V and 4 bases from J, with 9 bases between. The CDR3 spans 12 residues. Germline V gives CDR1 GTSNPN, CDR2 SVGIG (reference sequence). The DNA for the CDR3 is TGTGCCTGGAGTCCCACGAGTTACGAGCAGTACTTC. It codes for CAWSPTSYEQYF.

The chain has TRBV19 and TRBJ1-3; weak D call: TRBD1 (5 bases). V dropped 3 bases and J dropped 9 bases, with 18 bases sitting between them. This CDR3 contains 15 residues. Per the germline V gene, CDR1 is LNHDA and CDR2 is SQIVND (reference sequence). In DNA, the CDR3 is TGTGCCAGTAGTATTATAACTCCCGTCGGGGGCACCATATATTTT. Translation: CASSIITPVGGTIYF. Filled out from reference TRBV19 and TRBJ1-3, the complete variable domain reads DGGITQSPKYLFRKEGQNVTLSCEQNLNHDAMYWYRQDPGQGLRLIYYSQIVNDFQKGDIAEGYSVSREKKESFPLTVTSAQKNPTAFYLCASSIITPVGGTIYFGEGSWLTVV.

The rearrangement links TRBV9 to TRBJ1-1; 7 bases line up with TRBD1. CDR3 length equals 15 residues. V was pared by 3 bases and J by 0 bases, with 5 bases of the junction left unmatched. Germline CDR1 reads SGDLS; CDR2 reads YYNGEE. In DNA, the CDR3 is TGTGCCAGCAGCGGAACCGGGACAGTGAACACTGAAGCTTTCTTT. Amino acid sequence: CASSGTGTVNTEAFF.

The CDR3 nucleotides read TGTGCCAGCTCACCTGCGACACCTGAGCAGTACTTC. This translates into CASSPATPEQYF. This rearrangement joins TRBV18 to TRBJ2-7, with unresolved D. This CDR3 spans 12 amino acids. Germline V CDR1 and CDR2: KGHSH, LQKENI. Deletions cut 3 bases from V and 7 bases from J, with 10 bases between.

This sequence joins TRBV3-1 (or the pseudogene TRBV3-2) and TRBJ2-2; D call uncertain. The germline V gene encodes CDR1 LGHDT and CDR2 YNNKEL (reference sequence). The CDR3 runs to 14 residues. V lost 4 bases to trimming and J lost 5 bases, with 11 bases between them. The chain's CDR3 is CASSRVRVTGELFF. The CDR3 DNA follows: TGTGCCAGCAGCCGAGTACGGGTTACCGGGGAGCTGTTTTTT.

The rearrangement uses TRBV14 and TRBJ2-1; D perhaps matches TRBD2 (7 bases). V was shortened by 2 bases and J by 9 bases, with 14 bases between the two germline ends. The CDR3 totals 14 residues. Germline V gene lookup returns CDR1 SGHDN and CDR2 FVKESK. CDR3 in amino acids: CASSQHHREGEQFF. The CDR3 DNA is TGTGCCAGCAGCCAACATCACAGGGAGGGTGAGCAGTTCTTC.